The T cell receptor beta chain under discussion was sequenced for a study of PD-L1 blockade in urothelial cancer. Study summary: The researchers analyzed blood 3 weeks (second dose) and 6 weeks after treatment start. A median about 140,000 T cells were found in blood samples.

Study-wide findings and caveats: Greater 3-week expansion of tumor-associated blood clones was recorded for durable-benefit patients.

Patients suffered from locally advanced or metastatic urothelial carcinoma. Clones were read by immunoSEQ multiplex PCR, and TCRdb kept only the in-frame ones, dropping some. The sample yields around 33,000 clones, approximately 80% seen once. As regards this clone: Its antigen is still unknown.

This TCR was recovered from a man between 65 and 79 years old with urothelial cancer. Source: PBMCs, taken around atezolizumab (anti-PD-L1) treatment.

The CDR3 here is CASSQDPSGSSDTQYF. CDR3 coding DNA: TGCGCCAGCAGCCAAGACCCTAGCGGGAGTTCAGATACGCAGTATTTT. V usage is TRBV4-1 and J usage is TRBJ2-3, with TRBD2 matching over 10 bases. Germline loops: CDR1 MGHRA, CDR2 YSYEKL. This CDR3 region has 16 residues. Trimming removed 0 bases from V and 4 bases from J; junction bases left unmatched: 4.